Listed here are 21 T cell receptor beta chains from one sample, sequenced in a study of cytomegalovirus exposure and HLA in healthy donors. This PCR relied on a set of 60 Vbeta primers and 13 Jbeta primers. The assay was immunoSEQ multiplex PCR, and TCRdb's table has in-frame clones only and misses some. The repertoire holds around 150,000 clones, with over 70% as singletons. Source material: PBMCs. These receptors all stem from a woman under 30 in good health and CMV-seronegative.

This clone has just one count. Here the CDR3 reads CAISDPGGRDGYTF. The CDR3 region has the DNA TGTGCCATCAGTGACCCAGGGGGCAGAGATGGCTACACCTTC. V and J are TRBV10-3 and TRBJ1-2; 8 bases are shared with TRBD1. Germline lookup yields CDR1 ENHRY and CDR2 SYGVKD. After removal of 3 bases from V and 6 bases from J, the junction contained 6 bases not matched to a gene. The CDR3 loop spans 14 amino acids.

The rearrangement joins TRBV11-3 to TRBJ1-3; no firm D call. The CDR3 consists of 14 residues. V was pared by 3 bases and J by 7 bases, with 13 bases between. The V gene's germline CDR1 is SGHNT and CDR2 YENEEA. The CDR3 DNA reads TGTGCCAGCAGCTTTTCGGCCTCGGGGAACACCATATATTTT. Amino acids: CASSFSASGNTIYF.

This clone was counted a single time. This rearrangement joins TRBV2 to TRBJ2-7; D is ambiguous. The length of the CDR3 is 13 residues. V was cut by 5 bases and J by 7 bases, with 15 bases left in between. Germline values: CDR1 SNHLY, CDR2 FYNNEI. In nucleotides, the CDR3 is TGTGCCAGCAGTCCCGACACCTTTCGAGAGCAGTACTTC. Protein sequence: CASSPDTFREQYF. The full variable domain, with the rest looked up from reference TRBV2 and TRBJ2-7, is EPEVTQTPSHQVTQMGQEVILRCVPISNHLYFYWYRQILGQKVEFLVSFYNNEISEKSEIFDDQFSVERPDGSNFTLKIRSTKLEDSAMYFCASSPDTFREQYFGPGTRLTVT.

V and J are TRBV18 and TRBJ1-6; 9 positions match TRBD1. Germline assignment: CDR1 KGHSH and CDR2 LQKENI. The trim removed 4 bases at V and 8 bases at J, leaving 9 bases unmatched. The CDR3 is 16 residues long. The CDR3 sequence: CASSRNRDRVDSPLHF. DNA of the CDR3: TGTGCCAGCTCACGAAACCGGGACAGGGTTGATTCACCCCTCCACTTT.

This chain links TRBV5-1 with TRBJ1-1; weak D call: TRBD1 (6 bases). Germline-derived CDR1 and CDR2 are SGHRS and YFSETQ. The CDR3 runs to 16 residues. Deletions cut 1 base from V and 4 bases from J, with 17 bases between. CDR3 coding DNA: TGCGCCAGCAGCTTGTCCAGGGGTGACTCAGGCACTGAAGCTTTCTTT. Protein sequence: CASSLSRGDSGTEAFF.

Turning to this clone: One junction end does not reproduce the germline sequence, and a read error may be involved. This chain uses TRBV7-9 with TRBJ2-5, with TRBD2 as a possible D gene (6 bases). In germline, CDR1 is SEHNR, CDR2 FQNEAQ (reference sequence). CDR3 length equals 15 residues. The CDR3 DNA is TGTTCCAGCAGCTTAGCGGCACAGGTAGAAGAGACCCAGTACTTC. The encoded protein is CSSSLAAQVEETQYF.

V usage is TRBV7-8 and J usage is TRBJ1-5, with 9 bases identical to TRBD1. CDR1 is SGHVS, CDR2 FQNEAQ, per germline. The length of the CDR3 is 15 residues. With 5 bases clipped from V and 10 bases from J, the junction kept 12 bases outside the gene matches. The CDR3 protein is CASSRGQGKIEPQHF. The CDR3 nucleotides are TGTGCCAGCAGCCGGGGACAGGGTAAGATCGAACCCCAGCATTTT.

The rearrangement uses TRBV27 and TRBJ2-1, with TRBD2 matching 13 bases. Losses at the gene ends were 4 bases for V and 8 bases for J; bases not matched to a gene: 8. Germline V gene data show CDR1 as MNHEY and CDR2 as SMNVEV (reference sequence). This CDR3 comprises 16 residues. CDR3 nucleotide sequence: TGTGCCAGCAGTTCCCTCACTAGCGGGGGGGCGGATGAGCAGTTCTTC. Encoded protein: CASSSLTSGGADEQFF.

This clone was seen a single time. V gene TRBV28 combines with J gene TRBJ2-5; 8 nucleotides align to TRBD2. In germline, CDR1 is MDHEN, CDR2 SYDVKM. The CDR3 length is 13 residues. The V gene end was trimmed by 11 bases and the J gene end by 11 bases; junction bases not matched to a gene: 16. In DNA form, the CDR3 reads TGTGCCGCGACTAAGCGGGGGATTCGGGAGCAGTACTTC. Translating gives CAATKRGIREQYF.

The chain combines TRBV6-4 with TRBJ1-2, with D tentatively TRBD1 (5 bases). The germline V gene encodes CDR1 MRHNA and CDR2 SNTAGT. This CDR3 has 15 amino acids. V dropped 0 bases and J dropped 4 bases, with 12 bases sitting between them. CDR3 in amino acids: CASSDSPGRGYGYTF. Written as DNA, the CDR3 is TGTGCCAGCAGTGACTCTCCTGGGAGGGGCTATGGCTACACCTTC.

The V call is TRBV5-4, the J call TRBJ2-5; 9 positions match TRBD1. The CDR3 covers 16 residues. The V gene's germline CDR1 is SGHNT and CDR2 YYREEE (reference sequence). Trimming removed 4 bases from V and 2 bases from J; junction bases left unmatched: 9. The CDR3 region has the DNA TGTGCCAGCAGCGCCTCCGGGACAGGGCCTCAAGAGACCCAGTACTTC. Translated: CASSASGTGPQETQYF. Based on the CDR3 plus reference TRBV5-4 and TRBJ2-5, the full variable domain is ETGVTQSPTHLIKTRGQQVTLRCSSQSGHNTVSWYQQALGQGPQFIFQYYREEENGRGNFPPRFSGLQFPNYSSELNVNALELDDSALYLCASSASGTGPQETQYFGPGTRLLVL.

J is TRBJ1-2 and V is TRBV30, with a tentative D call TRBD1 (5 bases). CDR1 is GTSNPN and CDR2 is SVGIG in the germline V gene (reference sequence). The CDR3 is made up of 12 amino acids. The germline V and J ends were trimmed by 4 bases and 2 bases, with 8 bases remaining between them. As DNA, the CDR3 is TGTGCCTGGATACAGGTGAACTATGGCTACACCTTC. Its protein is CAWIQVNYGYTF.

The chain joins TRBV18 to TRBJ2-7, with TRBD1 matching over 8 bases. This CDR3 is 13 amino acids long. J gave up 5 bases and V 2 bases, and 2 bases lay outside the gene matches. CDR1 is KGHSH and CDR2 is LQKENI in the germline V gene. Here the CDR3 reads CASSPGQGDEQYF. The CDR3, as DNA: TGTGCCAGCTCACCAGGACAGGGTGACGAGCAGTACTTC.

J is TRBJ1-5 and V is TRBV6-1; 7 bases agree with TRBD1. The CDR3 extends over 15 amino acids. V shed 6 bases and J 1 base; nucleotides not matched to a gene: 6. Germline V gene lookup returns CDR1 MNHNS and CDR2 SASEGT. CDR3 bases: TGTGCCAGCAGGATTGAGACAGGGAGCAATCAGCCCCAGCATTTT. Translating gives CASRIETGSNQPQHF.

The V gene is TRBV7-6, the J gene TRBJ2-7; 7 bases line up with TRBD1. There are 14 residues in the CDR3. Germline loops: CDR1 SGHVS, CDR2 FNYEAQ. Trimming cost V 5 bases and J 6 bases; bases outside gene matches: 10. In DNA form, the CDR3 reads TGTGCCAGCAGCCCAAGACAGGGCACCGGCGAGCAGTACTTC. It encodes CASSPRQGTGEQYF.

The chain carries TRBV4-1 and TRBJ1-1; 8 bases agree with TRBD1. Germline loops: CDR1 MGHRA, CDR2 YSYEKL. There are 15 residues in the CDR3. V gave up 6 bases and J gave up 1 base; unmatched junction bases: 7. The chain's CDR3 is CASRRTGLANTEAFF. The CDR3 region has the DNA TGCGCCAGCAGGAGGACAGGGCTGGCGAACACTGAAGCTTTCTTT.

The rearrangement joins TRBV28 to TRBJ1-5; D remains unclear. The CDR3 runs 14 residues. Germline values: CDR1 MDHEN, CDR2 SYDVKM. The V end was cut by 0 bases, the J end by 4 bases, with 7 bases between. For the CDR3, the DNA is TGTGCCAGCAGTTTATGGGCAGTGAATCAGCCCCAGCATTTT. The encoded protein is CASSLWAVNQPQHF.

The chain joins TRBV18 to TRBJ1-1; 7 positions agree with TRBD1. CDR3 length: 18 amino acids. V was clipped by 5 bases and J by 2 bases; unmatched bases: 17. Germline CDR1 reads KGHSH; CDR2 reads LQKENI. DNA of the CDR3: TGTGCCAGCTCAAGGTTAAGTTTTAAGACAGGGCGAAACACTGAAGCTTTCTTT. This encodes CASSRLSFKTGRNTEAFF.

This rearrangement joins TRBV15 to TRBJ1-2; 7 bases fit TRBD1. The V and J ends lost 4 bases and 5 bases, in that order; junction bases with no gene match: 10. Germline assignment: CDR1 LNHNV and CDR2 YYDKDF (reference sequence). The CDR3 consists of 15 residues. The CDR3 loop reads CATSTTGDLKYGYTF. Written as DNA, the CDR3 is TGTGCCACCAGCACCACAGGGGACCTCAAGTATGGCTACACCTTC.

The chain has TRBV2 and TRBJ1-1; TRBD1 matches at 7 bases. V shed 6 bases, J shed 0 bases, and the junction held 7 bases outside the gene matches. The CDR3 consists of 15 residues. Germline V lookup: CDR1 SNHLY, CDR2 FYNNEI. The CDR3 DNA reads TGTGCCAGCAGAGAAAGACAGGGCATGAACACTGAAGCTTTCTTT. Translating gives CASRERQGMNTEAFF.

V gene TRBV6-4 combines with J gene TRBJ2-3; TRBD1 matches at 10 bases. V shed 0 bases, J shed 6 bases, and the junction held 9 bases outside the gene matches. Germline V gene lookup returns CDR1 MRHNA and CDR2 SNTAGT. The CDR3 covers 17 residues. The CDR3 region has the DNA TGTGCCAGCAGTGACTCGGGGACAGGGGCGACCCGCGATACGCAGTATTTT. Encoded protein: CASSDSGTGATRDTQYF.